Below are 14 T cell receptor beta chains sequenced from a single sample in a study of T cells in Graves' hyperthyroidism and ophthalmopathy. TCR beta CDR3 sequences were amplified from RNA transcripts. HTBI primers were used for first-round RT-PCR of the TCR CDR3. TCRdb ran MiXCR on the multiplex PCR reads and lists one entry per CDR3 protein. Among 300,000 to 450,000 distinct CDR3 sequences, 13% were seen once, and the ten largest hold 9% to 9.5%. Sequencing was carried out using blood. Receptors were obtained from a woman aged 18 to 35 with Graves' hyperthyroidism.

This clonotype came up many times. The chain combines TRBV6-1 with TRBJ2-1; 10 bases line up with TRBD2. The CDR3 covers 18 residues. CDR1 is MNHNS, CDR2 SASEGT, per germline. V dropped 0 bases and J dropped 1; count of bases not matched to a gene: 6. The CDR3 sequence: CASSEAHRSGGSYNEQFF. For the CDR3, the DNA is TGTGCCAGCAGTGAAGCGCATCGTAGCGGGGGGTCCTACAATGAGCAGTTCTTC.

V is TRBV24-1 and J is TRBJ1-2; 10 bases are shared with TRBD1. Germline-derived CDR1 and CDR2 are KGHDR and SFDVKD. V shed 7 bases and J 6 bases; nucleotides not matched to a gene: 7. The CDR3 covers 14 residues. CDR3 in amino acids: CATSPGTGVDGYTF. CDR3 sequence (DNA): TGTGCCACCAGCCCCGGGACAGGGGTGGATGGCTACACCTTC.

This clonotype was counted ten times or more. The chain carries TRBV29-1 and TRBJ2-1; perhaps TRBD1 as D (5 bases). Per germline, CDR1 SQVTM and CDR2 ANQGSEA. With 7 bases removed from V and 2 bases from J, the gap between germline ends came to 15 bases. The CDR3 extends over 14 amino acids. CDR3 residues: CSAQGRSPYNEQFF. The CDR3 DNA follows: TGCAGCGCCCAGGGCCGAAGCCCCTACAATGAGCAGTTCTTC.

This clonotype was observed at least ten times. This chain joins TRBV6-2 or TRBV6-3 and TRBJ2-4; 9 bases agree with TRBD1. Unmatched junction bases numbered 10, after V lost 7 bases and J lost 12 bases. Germline V gene sequence: CDR1 MNHEY, CDR2 SVGEGT. This CDR3 comprises 13 residues. The CDR3 loop reads CASKQGAGAPQYF. Here the CDR3 DNA reads TGTGCCAGCAAACAGGGGGCGGGAGCACCTCAGTACTTC.

This clonotype was recorded many times. This chain links TRBV6-1 with TRBJ1-2; D perhaps matches TRBD1 (5 bases). The CDR3 has 13 residues. The V end was cut by 6 bases, the J end by 4 bases, with 12 bases between. CDR1 is MNHNS and CDR2 is SASEGT in the germline V gene. Here the CDR3 reads CASRRQGAYGYTF. In DNA form, the CDR3 reads TGTGCCAGCAGACGGCAGGGTGCCTATGGCTACACCTTC.

The rearrangement uses TRBV20-1 and TRBJ2-1; weak D call: TRBD2 (5 bases). The germline gives CDR1 DFQATT, CDR2 SNEGSKA (reference sequence). This CDR3 contains 15 residues. Trimming took 0 bases from V and 7 from J, leaving 16 bases between them. The CDR3 bases are TGCAGTGCTAGAGATTTTGGCACTCCGGGGAATGAGCAGTTCTTC. Amino acids: CSARDFGTPGNEQFF.

This clonotype appeared many times. The V gene is TRBV3-1, the J gene TRBJ2-1; 9 positions match TRBD2. J lost 13 bases, V lost 4 bases, and 8 bases had no gene match. The CDR3 runs to 13 residues. Germline V gives CDR1 LGHDT, CDR2 YNNKEL (reference sequence). In DNA form, the CDR3 reads TGTGCCAGCAGCCCCGGGCTAGCGGGATTACAGTTCTTC. Protein: CASSPGLAGLQFF.

This clonotype was counted many times. The gene calls are TRBV12-5 and TRBJ2-1; 10 bases agree with TRBD1. The CDR3 spans 18 residues. CDR1 is LGHNT and CDR2 is FRNRAP in the germline V gene. Trimming removed 7 bases from V and 5 bases from J; junction bases left unmatched: 17. CDR3 protein: CASAKRSGQGIINNEQFF. The CDR3, as DNA: TGTGCTAGTGCCAAGAGGTCGGGACAGGGGATCATAAACAATGAGCAGTTCTTC.

In this sample, this clonotype turned up many times. The V gene is TRBV7-2, the J gene TRBJ1-2; no reliable D call. The germline V gene encodes CDR1 SGHTA and CDR2 FQGNSA. The CDR3 consists of 11 residues. V was clipped by 5 bases and J by 6 bases, with 7 bases between them. CDR3 amino acids: CASSQLDGYTF. Here the CDR3 DNA reads TGTGCCAGCAGCCAGCTTGATGGCTACACCTTC.

This clonotype was found many times. For the CDR3, the DNA is TGTGCCAGCACCAGACTAGCGGGACCATACAATGAGCAGTTCTTC. Amino acids: CASTRLAGPYNEQFF. The V gene is TRBV12-3 or TRBV12-4, the J gene TRBJ2-1; TRBD2 agrees at 11 bases. Losses at the gene ends were 7 bases for V and 4 bases for J; bases not matched to a gene: 6. There are 15 residues in the CDR3.

V and J are TRBV19 and TRBJ2-1; 7 bases match TRBD2. Looked up from germline, CDR1 is LNHDA and CDR2 is SQIVND (reference sequence). This CDR3 is built from 12 residues. With V trimmed by 4 bases and J by 10 bases, 4 bases remained unmatched. CDR3 loop: CASSTLAREQFF. In DNA, the CDR3 is TGTGCCAGTAGTACACTAGCGAGGGAGCAGTTCTTC.

This clonotype was seen many times. The V and J genes are TRBV28 and TRBJ1-5; D unresolved. CDR1 MDHEN and CDR2 SYDVKM come from the germline V gene. This CDR3 region has 14 residues. V was pared by 6 bases and J by 3 bases, with 12 bases between. The CDR3: CASRPTGSNQPQHF. DNA for the CDR3: TGTGCCAGCAGACCTACGGGATCCAATCAGCCCCAGCATTTT. The whole variable domain, remainder taken from reference TRBV28 and TRBJ1-5, is DVKVTQSSRYLVKRTGEKVFLECVQDMDHENMFWYRQDPGLGLRLIYFSYDVKMKEKGDIPEGYSVSREKKERFSLILESASTNQTSMYLCASRPTGSNQPQHFGDGTRLSIL.

This clonotype was detected only a few times. The chain is built from TRBV7-9 and TRBJ2-7; the D gene could be TRBD1 or TRBD2 (5 bases each). Per germline, CDR1 SEHNR and CDR2 FQNEAQ (reference sequence). The CDR3 loop spans 12 amino acids. Between the trimmed V and J ends, which lost 4 bases and 2 bases, there was a span of 6 bases. DNA for the CDR3: TGTGCCAGCAGCTGGGACCCCTACGAGCAGTACTTC. This translates into CASSWDPYEQYF. Based on the CDR3 plus reference TRBV7-9 and TRBJ2-7, the full variable domain is DTGVSQNPRHKITKRGQNVTFRCDPISEHNRLYWYRQTLGQGPEFLTYFQNEAQLEKSRLLSDRFSAERPKGSFSTLEIQRTEQGDSAMYLCASSWDPYEQYFGPGTRLTVT.

Details on this clonotype: Given a much more abundant clone one base away, this may be a read error. CDR3: CASRPLGATEASF. The CDR3, as DNA: TGTGCCAGTCGCCCCCTTGGTGCCACTGAAGCTTCCTTT. The chain employs TRBV2 and TRBJ1-1, with D uncertain. Germline CDR1 reads SNHLY; CDR2 reads FYNNEI. This CDR3 has 13 residues. Supplemented by reference TRBV2 and TRBJ1-1, the full variable domain reads EPEVTQTPSHQVTQMGQEVILRCVPISNHLYFYWYRQILGQKVEFLVSFYNNEISEKSEIFDDQFSVERPDGSNFTLKIRSTKLEDSAMYFCASRPLGATEASFGQGTRLTVV.